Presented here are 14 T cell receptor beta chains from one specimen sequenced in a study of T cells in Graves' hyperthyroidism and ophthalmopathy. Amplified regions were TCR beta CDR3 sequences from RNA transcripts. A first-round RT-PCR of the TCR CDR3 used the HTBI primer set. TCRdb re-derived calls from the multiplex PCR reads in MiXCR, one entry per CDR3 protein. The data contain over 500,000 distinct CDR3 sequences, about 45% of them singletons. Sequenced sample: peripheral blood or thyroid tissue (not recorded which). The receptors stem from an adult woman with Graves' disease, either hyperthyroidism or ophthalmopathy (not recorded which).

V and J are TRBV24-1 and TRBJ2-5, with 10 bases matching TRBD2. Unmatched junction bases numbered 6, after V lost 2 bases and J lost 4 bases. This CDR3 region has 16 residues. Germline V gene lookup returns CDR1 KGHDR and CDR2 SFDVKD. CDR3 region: CATSDSLAGEIETQYF. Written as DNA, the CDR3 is TGTGCCACCAGTGATTCGCTAGCGGGAGAGATAGAGACCCAGTACTTC.

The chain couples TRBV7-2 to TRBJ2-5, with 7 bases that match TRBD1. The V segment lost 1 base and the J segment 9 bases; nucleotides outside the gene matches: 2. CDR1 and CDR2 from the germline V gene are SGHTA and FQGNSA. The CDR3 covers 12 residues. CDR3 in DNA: TGTGCCAGCAGCTTAGACAGGGGTCCCCAGTACTTC. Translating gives CASSLDRGPQYF.

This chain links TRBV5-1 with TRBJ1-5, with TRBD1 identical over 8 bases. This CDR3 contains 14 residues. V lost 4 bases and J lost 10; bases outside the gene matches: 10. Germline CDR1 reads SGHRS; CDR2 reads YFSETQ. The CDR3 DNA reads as TGCGCCAGCAGCCCTCGGACAGGGCAGCATCCCCAGCATTTT. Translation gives CASSPRTGQHPQHF.

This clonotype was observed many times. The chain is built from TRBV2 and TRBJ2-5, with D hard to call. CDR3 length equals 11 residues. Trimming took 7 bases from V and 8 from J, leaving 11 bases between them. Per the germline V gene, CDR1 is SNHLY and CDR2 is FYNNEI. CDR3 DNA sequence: TGTGCCAGCACTATTACACCTACCCAGTACTTC. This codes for CASTITPTQYF.

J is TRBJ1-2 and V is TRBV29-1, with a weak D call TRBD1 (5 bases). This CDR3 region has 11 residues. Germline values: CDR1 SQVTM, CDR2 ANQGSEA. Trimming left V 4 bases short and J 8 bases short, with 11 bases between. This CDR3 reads CSVVPQAGYTF. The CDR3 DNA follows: TGCAGCGTTGTCCCACAGGCGGGCTACACCTTC.

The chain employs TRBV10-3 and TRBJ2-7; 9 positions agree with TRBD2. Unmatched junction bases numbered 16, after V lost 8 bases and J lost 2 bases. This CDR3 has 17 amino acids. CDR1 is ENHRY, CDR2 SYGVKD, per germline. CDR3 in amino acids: CAISTALAGKGPYEQYF. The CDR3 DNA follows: TGTGCCATCTCTACCGCCCTAGCGGGAAAGGGGCCCTACGAGCAGTACTTC.

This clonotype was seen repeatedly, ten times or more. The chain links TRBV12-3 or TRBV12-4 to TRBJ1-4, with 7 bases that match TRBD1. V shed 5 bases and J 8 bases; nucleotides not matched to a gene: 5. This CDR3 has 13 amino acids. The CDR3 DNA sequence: TGTGCCAGCAGTCCCAGGGGGGGGGAAAAACTGTTTTTT. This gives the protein CASSPRGGEKLFF.

Here the CDR3 DNA reads TGCAGTGCTAGAGACCTCCCCGAGACCCAGTACTTC. Translation gives CSARDLPETQYF. V and J are TRBV20-1 and TRBJ2-5; D is unclear. V lost 0 bases to trimming and J lost 5 bases, with 7 bases between them. Germline loops: CDR1 DFQATT, CDR2 SNEGSKA (reference sequence). The CDR3 consists of 12 residues.

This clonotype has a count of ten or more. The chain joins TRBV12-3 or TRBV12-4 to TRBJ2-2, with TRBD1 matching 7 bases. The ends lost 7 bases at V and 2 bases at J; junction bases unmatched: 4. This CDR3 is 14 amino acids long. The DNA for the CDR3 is TGTGCCAGCACCTGGACAGGAAACACCGGGGAGCTGTTTTTT. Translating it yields CASTWTGNTGELFF.

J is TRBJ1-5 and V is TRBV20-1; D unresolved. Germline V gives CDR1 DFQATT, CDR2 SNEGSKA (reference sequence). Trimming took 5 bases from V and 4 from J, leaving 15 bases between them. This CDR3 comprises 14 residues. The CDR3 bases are TGCAGTGCTCCCTCCCTTCGTCCGAATCAGCCCCAGCATTTT. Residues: CSAPSLRPNQPQHF.

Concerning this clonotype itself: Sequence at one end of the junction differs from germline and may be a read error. This CDR3 reads CATSGDRGGGTDTQYF. CDR3 bases: TGTGCCACCAGCGGAGACAGGGGAGGGGGTACAGATACGCAGTATTTT. The rearrangement joins TRBV15 to TRBJ2-3; D may be TRBD1 (8 bases). CDR3 size: 16 residues. Germline V gives CDR1 LNHNV, CDR2 YYDKDF (reference sequence).

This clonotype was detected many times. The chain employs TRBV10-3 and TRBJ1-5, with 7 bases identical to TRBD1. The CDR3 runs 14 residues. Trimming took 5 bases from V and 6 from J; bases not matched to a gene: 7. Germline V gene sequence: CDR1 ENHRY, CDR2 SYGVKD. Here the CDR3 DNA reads TGTGCCATCAGTCAAACAGGGGAGGGTCAGCCCCAGCATTTT. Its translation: CAISQTGEGQPQHF.

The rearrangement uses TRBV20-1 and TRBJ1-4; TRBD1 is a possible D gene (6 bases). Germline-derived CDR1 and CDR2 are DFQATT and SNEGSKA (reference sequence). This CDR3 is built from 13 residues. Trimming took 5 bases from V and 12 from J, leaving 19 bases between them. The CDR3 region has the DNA TGCAGTGCTGGGCCCGGGGGCGACCGGGAACTGTTTTTT. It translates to CSAGPGGDRELFF.

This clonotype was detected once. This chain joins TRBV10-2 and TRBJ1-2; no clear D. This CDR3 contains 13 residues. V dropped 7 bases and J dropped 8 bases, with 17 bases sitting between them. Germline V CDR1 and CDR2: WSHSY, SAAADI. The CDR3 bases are TGCGCCAGCAATCCAAGGACCTCGGGGGGCTACACCTTC. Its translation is CASNPRTSGGYTF.